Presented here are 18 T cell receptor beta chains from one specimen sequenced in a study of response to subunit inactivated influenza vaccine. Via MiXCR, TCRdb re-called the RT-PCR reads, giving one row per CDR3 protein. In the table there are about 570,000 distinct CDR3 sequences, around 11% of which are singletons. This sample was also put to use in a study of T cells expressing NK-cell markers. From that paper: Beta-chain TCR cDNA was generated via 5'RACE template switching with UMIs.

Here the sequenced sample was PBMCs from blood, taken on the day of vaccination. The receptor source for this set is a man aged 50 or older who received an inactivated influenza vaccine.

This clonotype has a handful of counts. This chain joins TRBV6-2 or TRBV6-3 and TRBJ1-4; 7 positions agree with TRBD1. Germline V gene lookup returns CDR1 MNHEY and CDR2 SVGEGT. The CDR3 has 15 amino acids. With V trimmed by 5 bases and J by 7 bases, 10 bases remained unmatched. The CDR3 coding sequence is TGTGCCAGCAGTCGATCTAGGGGGCAAACTGAAAAACTGTTTTTT. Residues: CASSRSRGQTEKLFF.

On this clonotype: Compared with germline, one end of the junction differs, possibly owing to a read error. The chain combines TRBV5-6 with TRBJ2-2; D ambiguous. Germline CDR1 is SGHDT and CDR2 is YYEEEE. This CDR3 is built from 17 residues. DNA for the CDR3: TGTGTCAGCAGCTTGATGATGGACCGACGAACCACCGGGGAGCTGTTTTTT. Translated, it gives CVSSLMMDRRTTGELFF.

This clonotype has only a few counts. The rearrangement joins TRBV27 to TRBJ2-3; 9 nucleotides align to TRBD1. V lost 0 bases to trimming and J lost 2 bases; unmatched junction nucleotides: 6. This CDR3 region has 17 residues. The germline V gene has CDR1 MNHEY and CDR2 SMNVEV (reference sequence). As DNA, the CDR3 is TGTGCCAGCAGTTTATCCACCGGGACAGGGCCCACAGATACGCAGTATTTT. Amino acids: CASSLSTGTGPTDTQYF.

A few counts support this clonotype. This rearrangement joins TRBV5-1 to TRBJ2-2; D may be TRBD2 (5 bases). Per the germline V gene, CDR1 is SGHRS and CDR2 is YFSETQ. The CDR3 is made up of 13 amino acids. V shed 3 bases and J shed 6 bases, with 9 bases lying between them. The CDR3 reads CASSSGNSGELFF. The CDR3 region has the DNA TGCGCCAGCAGCTCGGGGAATTCCGGGGAGCTGTTTTTT.

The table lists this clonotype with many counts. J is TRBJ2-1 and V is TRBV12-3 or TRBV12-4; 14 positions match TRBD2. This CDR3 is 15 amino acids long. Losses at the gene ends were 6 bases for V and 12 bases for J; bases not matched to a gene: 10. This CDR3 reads CASRPGLAGADRQFF. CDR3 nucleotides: TGTGCCAGCAGGCCGGGACTAGCGGGAGCTGATAGGCAGTTCTTC.

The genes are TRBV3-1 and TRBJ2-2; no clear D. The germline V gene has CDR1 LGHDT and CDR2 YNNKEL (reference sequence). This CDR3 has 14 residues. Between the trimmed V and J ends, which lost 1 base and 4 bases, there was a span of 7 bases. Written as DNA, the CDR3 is TGTGCCAGCAGCCAAGTTAGGGTCACCGGGGAGCTGTTTTTT. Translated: CASSQVRVTGELFF.

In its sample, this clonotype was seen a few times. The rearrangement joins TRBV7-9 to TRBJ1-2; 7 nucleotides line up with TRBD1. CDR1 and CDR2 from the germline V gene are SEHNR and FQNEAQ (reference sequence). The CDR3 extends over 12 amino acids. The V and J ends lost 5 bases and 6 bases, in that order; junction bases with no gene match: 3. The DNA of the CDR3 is TGTGCCAGCAGCACGCAGGGGGATGGCTACACCTTC. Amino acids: CASSTQGDGYTF.

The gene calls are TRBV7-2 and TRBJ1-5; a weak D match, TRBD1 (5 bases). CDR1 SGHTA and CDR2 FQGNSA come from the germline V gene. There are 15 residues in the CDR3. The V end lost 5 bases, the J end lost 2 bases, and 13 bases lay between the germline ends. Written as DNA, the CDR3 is TGTGCCAGCAGCCCCTGGCAGGGCGGCAATCAGCCCCAGCATTTT. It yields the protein CASSPWQGGNQPQHF.

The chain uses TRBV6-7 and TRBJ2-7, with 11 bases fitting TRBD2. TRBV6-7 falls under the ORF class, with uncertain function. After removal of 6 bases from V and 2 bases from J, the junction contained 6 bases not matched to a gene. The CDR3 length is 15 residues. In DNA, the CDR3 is TGTGCCAGCAGACGGGGACTAGCGGCCCCCTACGAGCAGTACTTC. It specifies CASRRGLAAPYEQYF.

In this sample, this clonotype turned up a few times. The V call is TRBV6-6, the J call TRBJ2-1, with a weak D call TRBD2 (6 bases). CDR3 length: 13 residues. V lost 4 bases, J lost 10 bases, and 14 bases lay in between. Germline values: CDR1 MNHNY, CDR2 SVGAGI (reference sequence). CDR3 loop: CASSSLKAGEQFF. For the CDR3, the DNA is TGTGCCAGCAGTTCCCTGAAAGCGGGCGAGCAGTTCTTC.

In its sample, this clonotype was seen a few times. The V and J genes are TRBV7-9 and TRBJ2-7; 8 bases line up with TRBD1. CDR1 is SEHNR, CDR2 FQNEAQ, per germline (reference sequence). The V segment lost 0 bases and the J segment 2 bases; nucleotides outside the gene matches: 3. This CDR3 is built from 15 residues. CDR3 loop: CASSLAPGQAYEQYF. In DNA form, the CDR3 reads TGTGCCAGCAGCTTAGCCCCGGGACAGGCCTACGAGCAGTACTTC.

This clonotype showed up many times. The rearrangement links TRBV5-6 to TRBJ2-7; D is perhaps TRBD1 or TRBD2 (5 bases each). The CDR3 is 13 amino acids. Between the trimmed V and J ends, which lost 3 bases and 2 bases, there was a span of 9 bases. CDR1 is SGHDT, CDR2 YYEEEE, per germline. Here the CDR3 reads CASSSMGAYEQYF. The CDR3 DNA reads TGTGCCAGCAGCTCAATGGGGGCCTACGAGCAGTACTTC. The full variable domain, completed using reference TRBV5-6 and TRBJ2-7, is DAGVTQSPTHLIKTRGQQVTLRCSPKSGHDTVSWYQQALGQGPQFIFQYYEEEERQRGNFPDRFSGHQFPNYSSELNVNALLLGDSALYLCASSSMGAYEQYFGPGTRLTVT.

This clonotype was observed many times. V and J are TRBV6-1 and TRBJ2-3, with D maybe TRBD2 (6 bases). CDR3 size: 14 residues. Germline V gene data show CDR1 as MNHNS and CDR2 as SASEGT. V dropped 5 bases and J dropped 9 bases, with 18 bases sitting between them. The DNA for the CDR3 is TGTGCCAGCAGTCTCCGAGGGACTGGAGGGACGCAGTATTTT. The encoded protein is CASSLRGTGGTQYF.

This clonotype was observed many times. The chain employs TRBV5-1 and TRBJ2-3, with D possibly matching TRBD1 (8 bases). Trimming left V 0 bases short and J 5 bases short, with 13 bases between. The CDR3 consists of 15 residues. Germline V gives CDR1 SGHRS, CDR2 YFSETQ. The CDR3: CASSLGQGRVDTQYF. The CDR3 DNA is TGCGCCAGCAGCTTGGGACAGGGGAGGGTAGATACGCAGTATTTT.

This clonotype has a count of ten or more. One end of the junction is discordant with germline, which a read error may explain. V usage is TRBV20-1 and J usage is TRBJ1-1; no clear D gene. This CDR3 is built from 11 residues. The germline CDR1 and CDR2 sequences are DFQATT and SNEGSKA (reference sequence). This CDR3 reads CSARDHDEAFF. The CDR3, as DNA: TGCAGTGCCAGAGACCACGATGAAGCTTTCTTT.

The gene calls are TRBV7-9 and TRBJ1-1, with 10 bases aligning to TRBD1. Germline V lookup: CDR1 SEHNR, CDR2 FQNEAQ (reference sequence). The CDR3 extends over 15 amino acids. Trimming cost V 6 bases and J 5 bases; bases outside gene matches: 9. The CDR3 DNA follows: TGTGCCAGCAGGGGTCGACAGGGGGCGGGGACTGAAGCTTTCTTT. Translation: CASRGRQGAGTEAFF.

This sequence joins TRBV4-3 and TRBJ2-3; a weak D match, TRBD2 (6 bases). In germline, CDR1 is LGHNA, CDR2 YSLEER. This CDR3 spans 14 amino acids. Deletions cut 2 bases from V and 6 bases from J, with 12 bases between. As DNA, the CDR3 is TGCGCCAGCAGCCAAAACGGGGCGGGGGATACGCAGTATTTT. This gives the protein CASSQNGAGDTQYF.

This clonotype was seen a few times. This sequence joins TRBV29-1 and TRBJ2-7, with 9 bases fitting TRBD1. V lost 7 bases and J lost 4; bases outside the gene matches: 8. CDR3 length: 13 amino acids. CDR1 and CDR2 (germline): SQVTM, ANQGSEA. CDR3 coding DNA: TGCAGCGCCCTGGGACAGGGTGGTTACGAGCAGTACTTC. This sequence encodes CSALGQGGYEQYF.